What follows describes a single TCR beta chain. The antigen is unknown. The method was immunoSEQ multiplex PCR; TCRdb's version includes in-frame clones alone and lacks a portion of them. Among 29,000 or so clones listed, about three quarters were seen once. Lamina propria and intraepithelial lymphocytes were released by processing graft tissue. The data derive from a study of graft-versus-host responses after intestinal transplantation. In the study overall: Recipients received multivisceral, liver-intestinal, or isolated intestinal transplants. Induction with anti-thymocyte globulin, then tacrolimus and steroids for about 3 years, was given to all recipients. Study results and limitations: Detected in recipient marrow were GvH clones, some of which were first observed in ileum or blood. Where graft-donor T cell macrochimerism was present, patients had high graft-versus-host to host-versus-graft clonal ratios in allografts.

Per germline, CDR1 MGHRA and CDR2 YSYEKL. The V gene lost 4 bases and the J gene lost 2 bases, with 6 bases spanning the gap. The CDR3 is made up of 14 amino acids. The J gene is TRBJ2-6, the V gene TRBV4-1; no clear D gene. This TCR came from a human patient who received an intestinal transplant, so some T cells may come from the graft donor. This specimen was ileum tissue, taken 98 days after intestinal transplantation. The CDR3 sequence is CASSRGPGANVLTF. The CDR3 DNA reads TGCGCCAGCAGCCGAGGTCCTGGGGCCAACGTCCTGACTTTC.